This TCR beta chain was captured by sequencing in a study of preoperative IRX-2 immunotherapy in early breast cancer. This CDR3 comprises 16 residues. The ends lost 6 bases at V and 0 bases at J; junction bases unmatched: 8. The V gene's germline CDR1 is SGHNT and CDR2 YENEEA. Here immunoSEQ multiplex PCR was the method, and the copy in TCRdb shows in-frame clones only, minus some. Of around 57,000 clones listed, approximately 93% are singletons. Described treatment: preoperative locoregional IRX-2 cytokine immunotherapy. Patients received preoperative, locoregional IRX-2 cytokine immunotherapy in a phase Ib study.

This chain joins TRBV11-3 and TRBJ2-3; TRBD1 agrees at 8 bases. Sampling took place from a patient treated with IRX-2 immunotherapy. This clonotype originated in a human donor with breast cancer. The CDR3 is CASSPGQETSTDTQYF. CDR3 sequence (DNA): TGTGCCAGCAGTCCGGGACAGGAGACTAGCACAGATACGCAGTATTTT.